The clone carrying this T cell receptor beta chain showed up many times. Germline assignment: CDR1 SNHLY and CDR2 FYNNEI. Trimming at V came to 6 bases and at J to 0 bases, leaving 12 bases not matched to a gene. CDR3 length equals 18 residues. The data originate from a study of metastatic and nonmetastatic thyroid tumors. Thyroid surgery took place with no prior treatment in any patient. Via MiXCR, TCRdb re-called the PCR reads. Among around 42,000 clones, around 10% were seen once, and the ten largest hold about 10%. The clonotype was recovered from a male donor with papillary thyroid cancer or a benign thyroid nodule (not recorded which). Some clones in this sample may be carry-over from other donors' samples. The chain combines TRBV2 with TRBJ1-5, with 9 positions matching TRBD1. The sample was blood. The CDR3 spells CASRASGTGSFSNQPQHF. As DNA, the CDR3 is TGTGCCAGCAGAGCCTCCGGGACAGGGTCGTTTAGCAATCAGCCCCAGCATTTT.